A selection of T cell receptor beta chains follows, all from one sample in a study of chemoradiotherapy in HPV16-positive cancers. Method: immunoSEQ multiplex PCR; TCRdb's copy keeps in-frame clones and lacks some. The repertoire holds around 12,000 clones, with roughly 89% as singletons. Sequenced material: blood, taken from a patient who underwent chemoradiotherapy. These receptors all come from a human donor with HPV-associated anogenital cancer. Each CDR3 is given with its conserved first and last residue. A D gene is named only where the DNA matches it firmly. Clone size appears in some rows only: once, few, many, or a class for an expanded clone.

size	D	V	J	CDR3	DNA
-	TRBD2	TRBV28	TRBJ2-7	CASSFRTSGMYEQYF	TGTGCCAGCAGTTTTAGGACTAGCGGGATGTACGAGCAGTACTTC
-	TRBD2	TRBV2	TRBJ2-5	CASSVYLTSGGAETQYF	TGTGCCAGCAGCGTTTATCTCACTAGCGGGGGGGCGGAGACCCAGTACTTC
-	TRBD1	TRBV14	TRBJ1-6	CASNTGTGGYNSPLHF	TGTGCCAGCAACACCGGGACAGGGGGTTATAATTCACCCCTCCACTTT
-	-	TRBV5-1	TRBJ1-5	CASSLTDQPQHF	TGCGCCAGCAGCTTAACGGATCAGCCCCAGCATTTT
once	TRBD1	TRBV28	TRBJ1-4	CASSRDRVSFELFF	TGTGCCAGCAGTCGGGACAGGGTATCGTTCGAACTGTTTTTT
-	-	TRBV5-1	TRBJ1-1	CASSLVGGSNTEAFF	TGCGCCAGCAGCTTGGTCGGAGGGTCGAACACTGAAGCTTTCTTT
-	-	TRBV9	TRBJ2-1	CASSSGNEQFF	TGTGCCAGCAGCAGCGGGAATGAGCAGTTCTTC
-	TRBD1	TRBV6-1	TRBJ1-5	CASSERQTGYQPQHF	TGTGCCAGCAGTGAAAGGCAGACAGGGTATCAGCCCCAGCATTTT
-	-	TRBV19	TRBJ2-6	CASSIITGQGSHGANVLTF	TGTGCCAGTAGTATTATCACCGGGCAGGGAAGTCATGGGGCCAACGTCCTGACTTTC
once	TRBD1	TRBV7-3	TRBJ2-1	CASSPGQGGNEQFF	TGTGCCAGCAGCCCAGGACAGGGTGGAAATGAGCAGTTCTTC
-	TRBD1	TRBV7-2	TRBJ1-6	CASSLDSGQLVTLHF	TGTGCCAGCAGCTTAGATTCGGGACAGCTTGTCACCCTCCACTTT
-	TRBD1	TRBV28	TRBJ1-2	CASSSSQLKQGADGYTF	TGTGCCAGCAGTTCGAGCCAACTTAAACAGGGGGCGGATGGCTACACCTTC
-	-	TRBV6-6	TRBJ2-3	CASSFQGPDTQYF	TGTGCCAGCAGTTTTCAGGGACCAGATACGCAGTATTTT
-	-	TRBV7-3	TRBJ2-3	CASSIQRATDTQYF	TGTGCCAGCAGCATCCAGAGGGCCACAGATACGCAGTATTTT
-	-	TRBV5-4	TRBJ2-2	CASSLVVGDTGELFF	TGTGCCAGCAGCTTGGTTGTAGGGGACACCGGGGAGCTGTTTTTT
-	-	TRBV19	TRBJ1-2	CASSIVEGGYTF	TGTGCCAGTAGTATAGTGGAAGGAGGCTACACCTTC
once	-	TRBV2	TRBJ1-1	CASRKDKRLDGAFF	TGTGCCAGCAGGAAGGATAAGCGCCTCGATGGGGCTTTCTTT
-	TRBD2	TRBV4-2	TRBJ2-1	CASSRGPPGLAGVSWKNEQFF	TGTGCCAGCAGCCGAGGACCCCCGGGACTAGCGGGAGTCAGTTGGAAGAATGAGCAGTTCTTC
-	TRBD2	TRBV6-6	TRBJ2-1	CASRGGTSLEQFF	TGTGCCAGCAGGGGGGGGACTTCTCTCGAGCAGTTCTTC
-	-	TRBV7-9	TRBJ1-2	CASTPEDVYGYTF	TGTGCCAGCACCCCGGAGGACGTCTATGGCTACACCTTC
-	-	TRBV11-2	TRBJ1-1	CASLKPKTGGTEAFF	TGTGCCAGCCTAAAACCGAAAACCGGGGGGACTGAAGCTTTCTTT
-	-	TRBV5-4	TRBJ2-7	CASSLAGPGTYEQYF	TGTGCCAGCAGCTTGGCAGGTCCAGGAACCTACGAGCAGTACTTC
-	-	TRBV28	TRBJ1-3	CASTPSFSGNTIYF	TGTGCCAGCACCCCGAGCTTCTCTGGAAACACCATATATTTT
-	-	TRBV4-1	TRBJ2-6	CASSPNVLTF	TGCGCCAGCAGCCCTAACGTCCTGACTTTC
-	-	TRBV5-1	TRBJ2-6	CASRFGNSGANVLTF	TGCGCCAGCAGATTCGGGAACTCTGGGGCCAACGTCCTGACTTTC
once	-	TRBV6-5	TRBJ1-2	CASSYERGYGYTF	TGTGCCAGCAGTTACGAGAGGGGCTATGGCTACACCTTC
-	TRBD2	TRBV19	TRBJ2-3	CASSIAGLAGEMQYF	TGTGCCAGTAGTATAGCCGGACTAGCGGGGGAAATGCAGTATTTT
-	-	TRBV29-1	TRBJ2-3	CSGLRGTDTQYF	TGCAGCGGACTGAGGGGCACAGATACGCAGTATTTT
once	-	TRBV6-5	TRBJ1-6	CASNGGPNSPLHF	TGTGCCAGCAATGGAGGGCCTAATTCACCCCTCCACTTT
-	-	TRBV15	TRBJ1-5	CATSFTGTLSNQPQHF	TGTGCCACCAGCTTTACAGGGACCCTTAGCAATCAGCCCCAGCATTTT
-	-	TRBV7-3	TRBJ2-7	CASSSEGTGYEQYF	TGTGCCAGCAGCTCCGAAGGCACAGGCTACGAGCAGTACTTC
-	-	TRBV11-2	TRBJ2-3	CASSPGTDTQYF	TGTGCCAGCAGCCCCGGTACAGATACGCAGTATTTT
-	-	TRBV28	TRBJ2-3	CASSFKGPSTDTQYF	TGTGCCAGCAGTTTCAAGGGGCCTAGCACAGATACGCAGTATTTT
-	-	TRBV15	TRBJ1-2	CATSRDRRNYGYTF	TGTGCCACCAGCAGAGATCGGAGGAACTATGGCTACACCTTC
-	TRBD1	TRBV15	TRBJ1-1	CATSKPGQLATEAFF	TGTGCCACCAGCAAGCCGGGACAGTTGGCCACTGAAGCTTTCTTT
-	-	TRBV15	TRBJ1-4	CATSTLQGIGEKLFF	TGTGCCACCAGTACTTTACAGGGTATTGGTGAAAAACTGTTTTTT
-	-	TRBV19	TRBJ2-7	CASSREHEQYF	TGTGCCAGTAGTAGGGAACACGAGCAGTACTTC
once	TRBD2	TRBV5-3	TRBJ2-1	CASKPGGTREFF	TGTGCCAGCAAGCCGGGGGGGACACGTGAGTTCTTC
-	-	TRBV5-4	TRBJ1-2	CASSFRGANYGYTF	TGTGCCAGCAGCTTCAGAGGGGCTAACTATGGCTACACCTTC
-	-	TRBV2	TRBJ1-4	CASSVRNLGLNEKLFF	TGTGCCAGCAGCGTCCGCAACTTGGGCCTTAATGAAAAACTGTTTTTT
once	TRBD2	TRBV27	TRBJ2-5	CASSPYPAGGQETQYF	TGTGCCAGCAGTCCGTACCCCGCGGGGGGCCAAGAGACCCAGTACTTC
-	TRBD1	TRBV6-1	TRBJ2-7	CASGGSDRGSYEQYF	TGTGCCAGCGGGGGTTCGGACAGGGGGTCCTACGAGCAGTACTTC
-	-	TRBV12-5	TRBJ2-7	CASGRAGVASVRDGTTEQYF	TGTGCTAGTGGTCGCGCAGGGGTGGCGTCCGTTCGAGATGGTACTACCGAGCAGTACTTC
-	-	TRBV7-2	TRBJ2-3	CASSFWGSSTDTQYF	TGTGCCAGCAGCTTTTGGGGATCTAGCACAGATACGCAGTATTTT
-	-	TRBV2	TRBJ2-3	CASSEGGNTQYF	TGTGCCAGCAGTGAAGGGGGAAATACGCAGTATTTT
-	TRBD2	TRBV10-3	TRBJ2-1	CASQKGGSDNEQFF	TGTGCCAGTCAAAAGGGCGGGAGCGACAATGAGCAGTTCTTC
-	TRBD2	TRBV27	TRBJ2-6	CASKLAGALSGANVLTF	TGTGCCAGCAAACTAGCGGGAGCTCTTTCTGGGGCCAACGTCCTGACTTTC
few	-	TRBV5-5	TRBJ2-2	CASSLWGLQGGTGELFF	TGTGCCAGCAGCTTGTGGGGCCTCCAAGGGGGCACCGGGGAGCTGTTTTTT
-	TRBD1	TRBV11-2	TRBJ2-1	CASSPGQGRSYNEQFF	TGTGCCAGCAGCCCAGGACAGGGGCGCTCCTACAATGAGCAGTTCTTC